Listed below are T cell receptor beta chains from one sample, sequenced in a study of T-cell reconstitution after alpha-beta-depleted transplantation in children. Each CDR3 protein gets one entry after TCRdb re-called the PCR reads with MiXCR. The sample carries about 870,000 distinct CDR3 sequences, approximately 15% recorded once. The sample in question was PBMCs, mostly from graft donor cells, obtained 360 days after TCRalphabeta/CD19-depleted stem cell transplant. These receptors were taken from a male patient aged 10 to 17 who had a stem cell transplant for acute lymphoblastic leukemia, so the T cells may come from the graft donor. The CDR3 runs from the conserved cysteine through the conserved F or W. D genes are given only for firm matches. Expanded clones get a size class; other rows say once, few or many, or leave the size out.

CDR3 DNA | CDR3 protein | V gene | D gene | J gene | clone size
TGTGCCATCAGTGTTCGTGGAGGGTTGACTGAAGCTTTCTTT | CAISVRGGLTEAFF | TRBV10-3 | NA | TRBJ1-1 | many
TGTGCCAGCAGTGATCAGGGGGCAAGCACTGAAGCTTTCTTT | CASSDQGASTEAFF | TRBV6-1 | TRBD1 | TRBJ1-1 | NA
TGCAGTGCTAGATCCGGACAGGGGATACCTGAAGCTTTCTTT | CSARSGQGIPEAFF | TRBV20-1 | TRBD1 | TRBJ1-1 | few
TGTGCCATCAGGGTAGCGGGCGCGAACACCGGGGAGCTGTTTTTT | CAIRVAGANTGELFF | TRBV10-3 | TRBD2 | TRBJ2-2 | few
TGCGCCAGCAGCTTGGGAAACGGTAATGAAAAACTGTTTTTT | CASSLGNGNEKLFF | TRBV5-1 | NA | TRBJ1-4 | NA
TGTGCCAGCAGTTTACATGGCGGGAGGAGCAACATTCAGTACTTC | CASSLHGGRSNIQYF | TRBV12-3/TRBV12-4 | TRBD2 | TRBJ2-4 | few
TGTGCCATCAGTGGATTAGGCATTACGGACAATGAGCAGTTCTTC | CAISGLGITDNEQFF | TRBV10-3 | NA | TRBJ2-1 | few
TGCAGTGCTAGTTGGGGAGGGCCATACAATGAGCAGTTCTTC | CSASWGGPYNEQFF | TRBV20-1 | TRBD2 | TRBJ2-1 | few
TGTGCCAGCGGTCCTCGGGGCGGGGCCAACGTCCTGACTTTC | CASGPRGGANVLTF | TRBV3-1 | NA | TRBJ2-6 | NA
TGTGCCAGCAACCGACTTGTCTCCTACAATGAGCAGTTCTTC | CASNRLVSYNEQFF | TRBV2 | NA | TRBJ2-1 | few
TGTGCCAGCGCCGACTACGAGCAGTACTTC | CASADYEQYF | TRBV12-3/TRBV12-4 | NA | TRBJ2-7 | few
TGTGCCAGCAGCTTGATGTACGGGAGGGGCTACAATGAGCAGTTCTTC | CASSLMYGRGYNEQFF | TRBV7-3 | TRBD2 | TRBJ2-1 | few
TGTGCCAGCAGCTACCAGGGGATTCAAGAGACCCAGTACTTC | CASSYQGIQETQYF | TRBV7-2 | NA | TRBJ2-5 | NA
TGTGCCACCATGGGGGGAGGACTCGGCTCCTACAATGAGCAGTTCTTC | CATMGGGLGSYNEQFF | TRBV24-1 | NA | TRBJ2-1 | NA
TGTGCCAGCAGAGACGAACCTAGCGGGAGATCCACCGGGGAGCTGTTTTTT | CASRDEPSGRSTGELFF | TRBV12-3/TRBV12-4 | TRBD2 | TRBJ2-2 | many
TGTGCCAGCAGTTCCGGGACGGTCCGAAAGGATACGCAGTATTTT | CASSSGTVRKDTQYF | TRBV7-9 | NA | TRBJ2-3 | NA
TGTGCCAGCAGCTTACGGCTAGCGGTAACCTACGAGCAGTACTTC | CASSLRLAVTYEQYF | TRBV11-2 | TRBD2 | TRBJ2-7 | few
TGTGCCAGCAGCTTCCGACAACCGGGACTAGCGGGAGGGATCAATGAGCAGTTCTTC | CASSFRQPGLAGGINEQFF | TRBV7-8 | TRBD2 | TRBJ2-1 | few
TGTGCTAGTGGTTCGGGAGTCTTCGGGGAGCTGTTTTTT | CASGSGVFGELFF | TRBV12-5 | NA | TRBJ2-2 | few
TGCGCCAGCAGCCACACCGGACAGGGGGCTAATCAGCCCCAGCATTTT | CASSHTGQGANQPQHF | TRBV5-1 | TRBD1 | TRBJ1-5 | NA
TGTGCCAGCAGCGCCGGGACTAGCGTAGCTAGCACAGATACGCAGTATTTT | CASSAGTSVASTDTQYF | TRBV5-4 | TRBD2 | TRBJ2-3 | NA
TGCAGTGCTCCCACGGGGGCGAGGCGCCTTCTCTCCTACTACGAGCAGTACTTC | CSAPTGARRLLSYYEQYF | TRBV20-1 | NA | TRBJ2-7 | few
TGTGCCAGCAGCCCCGGACGGACCTTTTATAGCAATCAGCCCCAGCATTTT | CASSPGRTFYSNQPQHF | TRBV7-2 | NA | TRBJ1-5 | NA
TGTGCCAGCAGCGTAGAGGCAGTGGCTAGCGAGACCCAGTACTTC | CASSVEAVASETQYF | TRBV9 | NA | TRBJ2-5 | few
TGTGCCAGCAGCTTAGCCCGGGGGTTGGGGCGCCAGCAGTACTTC | CASSLARGLGRQQYF | TRBV11-2 | NA | TRBJ2-7 | many
TGTGCCAGCAGTTACGGGGTCAGCAGGGGGGCCTACGAGCAGTACTTC | CASSYGVSRGAYEQYF | TRBV6-2/TRBV6-3 | NA | TRBJ2-7 | few
TGCAGTGCTAGACGACAGGGGGGGGAGCCCCAGCATTTT | CSARRQGGEPQHF | TRBV20-1 | TRBD1 | TRBJ1-5 | few
TGTGCCAGCAGTGAATTGGCTGATAATTCACCCCTCCACTTT | CASSELADNSPLHF | TRBV25-1 | NA | TRBJ1-6 | many
TGCGCCAGCAGCGCAGGGACGGCGAGCTCCTACAATGAGCAGTTCTTC | CASSAGTASSYNEQFF | TRBV5-1 | NA | TRBJ2-1 | many
TGCAGTGCTAGAGACCCACGCCGGCCCCTCGGGTACGAGCAGTACTTC | CSARDPRRPLGYEQYF | TRBV20-1 | NA | TRBJ2-7 | NA
TGTGCCAGCAGCTCGCCGGACAGGGGGGAAGGTTCCTATAATTCACCCCTCCACTTT | CASSSPDRGEGSYNSPLHF | TRBV7-8 | TRBD1 | TRBJ1-6 | few
TGTGCCAGCAGCTTAGTCGGGTTGGGGTCACATATCTACGAGCAGTACTTC | CASSLVGLGSHIYEQYF | TRBV7-9 | NA | TRBJ2-7 | few
TGTGCCAGCAGTTATAGGACAGGGGTGAACACCGGGGAGCTGTTTTTT | CASSYRTGVNTGELFF | TRBV7-2 | TRBD1 | TRBJ2-2 | few
TGTGCCAGCAGATACGGACAGCCGAACACTGAAGCTTTCTTT | CASRYGQPNTEAFF | TRBV12-3/TRBV12-4 | NA | TRBJ1-1 | NA
TGTGCCACCAGTGAACCACGAAGGGTAACGCAGTATTTT | CATSEPRRVTQYF | TRBV24-1 | NA | TRBJ2-3 | many
TGTGCCAGCAGCTTATGGCCTAGCACCTACGAGCAGTACTTC | CASSLWPSTYEQYF | TRBV7-2 | NA | TRBJ2-7 | NA
TGTGCCAGCTTAACTAGCGGTAGCACAGATACGCAGTATTTT | CASLTSGSTDTQYF | TRBV18 | TRBD2 | TRBJ2-3 | NA
TGTGCCAGCAGCTCGCTAATGGGGGTCGGGGCGTACAATGAGCAGTTCTTC | CASSSLMGVGAYNEQFF | TRBV11-2 | NA | TRBJ2-1 | NA
TGTGCCAGCAGTCAGGGACTCCTAACCTTCTATGGCTACACCTTC | CASSQGLLTFYGYTF | TRBV6-5 | NA | TRBJ1-2 | many
TGTGCCAGCAGCGTAGTAGGTGACCCCCGGTACGAGCAGTACTTC | CASSVVGDPRYEQYF | TRBV9 | NA | TRBJ2-7 | NA
TGCGCCAGCAGTGAAGGGGTTTCGGGCCCGATCTACGAGCAGTACTTC | CASSEGVSGPIYEQYF | TRBV10-1 | NA | TRBJ2-7 | NA
TGCAGCGTGGCGCTGGATACGCAGTATTTT | CSVALDTQYF | TRBV29-1 | NA | TRBJ2-3 | few
TGTGCCAGCAGCTTCTTGGGGGAGGCGTACGGTGAGCAGTTCTTC | CASSFLGEAYGEQFF | TRBV7-9 | NA | TRBJ2-1 | NA